Detailed here is one T cell receptor beta chain. What it binds is not known. A junction end diverges from the germline sequence, so it may reflect a read error. TCRdb reprocessed the 5' RACE reads with MiXCR, giving one entry per CDR3 protein. The sample shows approximately 490,000 distinct CDR3 sequences, 20% to 25% of them seen only once. The sample comes from a study of identical twins. Study-level points and caveats: The analysis was cross-sectional rather than longitudinal within donors.

The germline CDR1 and CDR2 sequences are SGHRS and YFSETQ. CDR3 length: 17 amino acids. These data were likewise used in another study, on yellow fever vaccine responses in identical twins.

The rearrangement links TRBV5-1 to TRBJ2-1; 9 bases align to TRBD2. This TCR was recovered from a woman between 18 and 29 years old in good health. Source material: CD4+ T cells sorted from blood. In nucleotides, the CDR3 is TGCGCCAGCAGCTTGGATTCCCTTGCGGGGGGGCGTAATGACCAGTTCTTC. This encodes CASSLDSLAGGRNDQFF. Combining the CDR3 with reference TRBV5-1 and TRBJ2-1 gives the whole variable domain KAGVTQTPRYLIKTRGQQVTLSCSPISGHRSVSWYQQTPGQGLQFLFEYFSETQRNKGNFPGRFSGRQFSNSRSEMNVSTLELGDSALYLCASSLDSLAGGRNDQFFGPGTRLTVL.